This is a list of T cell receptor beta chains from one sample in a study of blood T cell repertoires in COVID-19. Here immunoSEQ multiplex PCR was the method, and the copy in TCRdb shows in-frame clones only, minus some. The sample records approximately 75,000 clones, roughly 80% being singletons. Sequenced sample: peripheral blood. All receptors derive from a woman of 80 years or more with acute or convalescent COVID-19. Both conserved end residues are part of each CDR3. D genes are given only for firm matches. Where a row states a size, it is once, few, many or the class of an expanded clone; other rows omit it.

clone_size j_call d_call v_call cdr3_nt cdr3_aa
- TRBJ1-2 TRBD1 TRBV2 TGTGCCAGCAGAGTACAGGGGGCGCAGGGCTACACCTTC CASRVQGAQGYTF
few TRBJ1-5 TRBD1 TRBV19 TGTGCCAGTAGTATCCCAGACAGGGTTGGTCAGCCCCAGCATTTT CASSIPDRVGQPQHF
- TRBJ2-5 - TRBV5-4 TGTGCCAGCAGCCCACGGATGGAGACGGCCCAAGAGACCCAGTACTTC CASSPRMETAQETQYF
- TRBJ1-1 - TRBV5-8 TGTGCCAGCAGCTTCGGGCGGGGAGGCGGGACGAACACTGAAGCTTTCTTT CASSFGRGGGTNTEAFF
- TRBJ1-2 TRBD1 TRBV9 TGTGCCAGCACCCAGGGGGCAGTCTATGGCTACACCTTC CASTQGAVYGYTF
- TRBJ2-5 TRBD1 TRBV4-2 TGTGCCAGCAGCCAAGAATCAGGGGGCGCGGAGACCCAGTACTTC CASSQESGGAETQYF
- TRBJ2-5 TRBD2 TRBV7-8 TGTGCCAGCAGCTTAGGCGGGGGGGGGAAGGGGACCCAGTACTTC CASSLGGGGKGTQYF
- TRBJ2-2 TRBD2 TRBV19 TGTGCCAGTAGTTGGGTAGCGGGGGATCGCACCGGGGAGCTGTTTTTT CASSWVAGDRTGELFF
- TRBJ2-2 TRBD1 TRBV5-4 TGTGCCAGCAGAAACCAGCAAACAGGGGGCTTAACCGGGGAGCTGTTTTTT CASRNQQTGGLTGELFF
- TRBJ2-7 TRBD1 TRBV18 TGTGCCAGCTCATCCGGGACAGGGTTTCTCTACGAGCAGTACTTC CASSSGTGFLYEQYF
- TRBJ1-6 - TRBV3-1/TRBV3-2 TGTGCCAGCAGCCCCCGGACGGGGATGTATTCACCCCTCCACTTT CASSPRTGMYSPLHF
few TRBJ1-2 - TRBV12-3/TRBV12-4 TGTGCCAGCACTGGGCATGGCTATGGCTACACCTTC CASTGHGYGYTF
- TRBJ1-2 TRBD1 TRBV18 TGTGCCAGCTCTCCGGGGGGACAGGGCATCTATGGCTACACCTTC CASSPGGQGIYGYTF
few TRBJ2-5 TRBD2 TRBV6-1 TGTGCCAGCAGTGAATCTACGGGGGGCCAAGAGACCCAGTACTTC CASSESTGGQETQYF
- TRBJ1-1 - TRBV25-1 TGTGCCAGCAGTGAATCCGGGTCCATGAACACTGAAGCTTTCTTT CASSESGSMNTEAFF
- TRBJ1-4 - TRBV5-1 TGCGCCAGCAGCTTGAACGCGTTTGCAACTAATGAAAAACTGTTTTTT CASSLNAFATNEKLFF
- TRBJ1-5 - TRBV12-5 TGTGCTAGTGCCCTACAACTGGGGGGATATAGCAATCAGCCCCAGCATTTT CASALQLGGYSNQPQHF
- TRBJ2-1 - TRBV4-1 TGCGCCAGCAGCCGAGGGGGTAGCTCCTACAATGAGCAGTTCTTC CASSRGGSSYNEQFF
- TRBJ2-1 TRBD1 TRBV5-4 TGTGCCAGCAGCTTGGAGCCGGGACAGGTGTACAATGAGCAGTTCTTC CASSLEPGQVYNEQFF
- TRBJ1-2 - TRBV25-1 TGTGCCAGCAGTGACCTAACAGGGAACTATGGCTACACCTTC CASSDLTGNYGYTF
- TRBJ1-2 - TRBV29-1 TGCAGCGTTGGGCCCGGGGGGGATGACTATGGCTACACCTTC CSVGPGGDDYGYTF
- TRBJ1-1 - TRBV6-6 TGTGCCAGCAGTTCCATACAGGGTTTTGTATCTGAAGCTTTCTTT CASSSIQGFVSEAFF
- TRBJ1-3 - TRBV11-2 TGTGCCAGCAGCATGAGTCGAAACACCATATATTTT CASSMSRNTIYF
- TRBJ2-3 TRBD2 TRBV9 TGTGCCAGCAGCTTTTTCGGACTAGCGGGGGGCACTAGCACAGATACGCAGTATTTT CASSFFGLAGGTSTDTQYF
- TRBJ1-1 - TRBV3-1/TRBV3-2 TGTGCCAGCAGCCAAAGCCGGGAAGCTTTCTTT CASSQSREAFF
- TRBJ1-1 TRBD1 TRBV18 TGTGCCAGCTCACCCGGACAGGGGGCGCGTGGCACTGAAGCTTTCTTT CASSPGQGARGTEAFF
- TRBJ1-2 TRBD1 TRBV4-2 TGTGCCAGCAGCCCTAGGGCGGGACAGGGGGCGCGAGGCTACACCTTC CASSPRAGQGARGYTF
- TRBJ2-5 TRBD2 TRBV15 TGTGCCACCAGCCCGGGACTAGCGGGGGGGGAGACCCAGTACTTC CATSPGLAGGETQYF
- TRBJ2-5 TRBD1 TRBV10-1 TGCGCCAGCAGCTACCCCGGACAGGGGAGGCAAGAGACCCAGTACTTC CASSYPGQGRQETQYF
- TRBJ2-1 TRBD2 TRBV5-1 TGCGCCAGCAGCTTAGGACTAGCGGTTAGCTCCTACAATGAGCAGTTCTTC CASSLGLAVSSYNEQFF
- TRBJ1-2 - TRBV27 TGTGCCAGCAGTTCGGGATGGCGGACTAACTATGGCTACACCTTC CASSSGWRTNYGYTF
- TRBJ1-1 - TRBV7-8 TGTGCCAGCAGGGTAGCAGGAGGCCGGAACACTGAAGCTTTCTTT CASRVAGGRNTEAFF
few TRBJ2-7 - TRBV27 TGTGCCAGCAGCCCCAGCCGCACAGGGAACTACGAGCAGTACTTC CASSPSRTGNYEQYF
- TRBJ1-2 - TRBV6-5 TGTGCCAGCAGCCCGCGGGGGTTCGGCTATGGCTACACCTTC CASSPRGFGYGYTF
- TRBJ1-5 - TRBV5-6 TGTGCCAGCAGCTCCTACACTACTCAAATTCAGCATTTT CASSSYTTQIQHF
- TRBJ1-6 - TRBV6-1 TGTGCCAGCAGTGATTTGCAGGGGCGGTCACCCCTCCACTTT CASSDLQGRSPLHF
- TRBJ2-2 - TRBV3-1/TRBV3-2 TGTGCCAGCAGCCAAATCCGGGAGCATATTAAGCCCGGGGAGCTGTTTTTT CASSQIREHIKPGELFF
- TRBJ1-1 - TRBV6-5 TGTGCCAGCAGATCCACGACAGGTTCGAACACTGAAGCTTTCTTT CASRSTTGSNTEAFF
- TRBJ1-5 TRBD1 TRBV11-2 TGTGCCAGCAGCATAGACAGGGATCAGCCCCAGCATTTT CASSIDRDQPQHF
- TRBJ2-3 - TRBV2 TGTGCCAGCAGCCAACAGGGTCTTAGCACAGATACGCAGTATTTT CASSQQGLSTDTQYF
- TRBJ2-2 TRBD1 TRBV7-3 TGTGCCAGCAGCTCGGGACAGATAGGAGGGGAGCTGTTTTTT CASSSGQIGGELFF
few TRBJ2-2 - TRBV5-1 TGCGCCAGCAGTGACAACGCGAACACCGGGGAGCTGTTTTTT CASSDNANTGELFF
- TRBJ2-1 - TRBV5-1 TGCGCCAGCAGCTTGCAGGGTTCGCATGAGCAGTTCTTC CASSLQGSHEQFF
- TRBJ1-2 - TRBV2 TGTGCCAGCAGTGTGGACACTGGTTTTAACTATGGCTACACCTTC CASSVDTGFNYGYTF
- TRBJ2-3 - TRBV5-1 TGCGCCAGCAGCTTGTTCGCCGTTAGTAGCACAGATACGCAGTATTTT CASSLFAVSSTDTQYF
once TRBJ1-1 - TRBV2 TGTGCCAGCAGTGGAGTGGTGGGGGGGACGTACGACAAAAACACTGAAGCTTTCTTT CASSGVVGGTYDKNTEAFF
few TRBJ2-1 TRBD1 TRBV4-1 TGCGCCAGCAGCCCCTACGCCGGACAGGGCCGGAACAATGAGCAGTTCTTC CASSPYAGQGRNNEQFF
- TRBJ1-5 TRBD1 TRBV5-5 TGTGCCAGCAGCTTGTGGGGGGGACAGGGTAATCAGCCCCAGCATTTT CASSLWGGQGNQPQHF
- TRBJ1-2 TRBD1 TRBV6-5 TGTGCCAGCAGTTACTCGGGACAGGGGGTAAATGGCTACACCTTC CASSYSGQGVNGYTF
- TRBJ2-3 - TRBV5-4 TGTGCCAGCAGCTTGGACAGCGGGCCTAGCACAGATACGCAGTATTTT CASSLDSGPSTDTQYF
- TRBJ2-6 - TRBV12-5 TGTGCTAGTGCCCCGTCTGGGGCCAACGTCCTGACTTTC CASAPSGANVLTF
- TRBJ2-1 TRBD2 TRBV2 TGTGCCAGCAGAGATCACGGACTAGCGGCCTCCTACAATGAGCAGTTCTTC CASRDHGLAASYNEQFF
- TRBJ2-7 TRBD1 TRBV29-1 TGCAGCGCCTCGGGACAGGGACACGAGCAGTACTTC CSASGQGHEQYF
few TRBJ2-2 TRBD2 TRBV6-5 TGTGCCAGCAGTTACCCTAGCGGGGGGGGTACCGGGGAGCTGTTTTTT CASSYPSGGGTGELFF
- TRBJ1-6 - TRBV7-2 TGTGCCAGCAGCAGGGGACTCCAAAGCTCCTATAATTCACCCCTCCACTTT CASSRGLQSSYNSPLHF
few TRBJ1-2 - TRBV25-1 TGTGCCAGCAGTGAATTGTCCGGGGGAGGTGGTGGCTACACCTTC CASSELSGGGGGYTF
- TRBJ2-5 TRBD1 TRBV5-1 TGCGCCAGCAGCGGGAAAGGGACAGGGAATCAAGAGACCCAGTACTTC CASSGKGTGNQETQYF
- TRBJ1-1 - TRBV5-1 TGCGCCAGCAGCTCCTACCCAGCGAGCCTCACAGGGTTGAACACTGAAGCTTTCTTT CASSSYPASLTGLNTEAFF
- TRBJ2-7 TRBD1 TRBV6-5 TGTGCCAGCAGTTACAAGGCGGCAGGGGGCGGCGAGCAGTACTTC CASSYKAAGGGEQYF
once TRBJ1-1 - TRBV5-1 TGCGCCAGCAGCTCCGGGCGGGGGGAGAACACTGAAGCTTTCTTT CASSSGRGENTEAFF